This entry lists 27 T cell receptor beta chains sequenced from one sample in a study of cytomegalovirus exposure and HLA in healthy donors. Clones were sequenced by immunoSEQ multiplex PCR, and TCRdb holds only the in-frame ones, with some missing. The sample records roughly 200,000 clones, 80% to 90% being singletons. Specimen: PBMCs. The receptor set was obtained from a woman in her twenties or thirties in good health and CMV-seronegative.

The chain is built from TRBV7-2 and TRBJ1-2, with TRBD1 matching 7 bases. Germline assignment: CDR1 SGHTA and CDR2 FQGNSA. This CDR3 region has 13 residues. Unmatched junction bases numbered 10, after V lost 3 bases and J lost 12 bases. The CDR3, as DNA: TGTGCCAGCAGCTTGACCGATCCAGGGGGACACACCTTC. This codes for CASSLTDPGGHTF.

The V gene is TRBV29-1, the J gene TRBJ2-2; 7 nucleotides match TRBD2. Trimming took 7 bases from V and 3 from J; bases not matched to a gene: 8. Germline loops: CDR1 SQVTM, CDR2 ANQGSEA. This CDR3 is built from 14 residues. This chain's CDR3 is CSAGGPVDTGELFF. CDR3 in DNA: TGCAGCGCGGGAGGCCCGGTGGACACCGGGGAGCTGTTTTTT.

The V call is TRBV6-5, the J call TRBJ1-2; maybe TRBD1 (6 bases). The germline V gene has CDR1 MNHEY and CDR2 SVGAGI. The CDR3 has 14 amino acids. Trimming took off 0 bases at V and 7 bases at J, with 12 bases between the two ends. The CDR3 DNA follows: TGTGCCAGCAGTTACTCCGGGGGCGGGAGTGGCTACACCTTC. Its translation: CASSYSGGGSGYTF.

This clone turned up a few times. The CDR3 here is CASSPEGTGPGELFF. CDR3 in DNA: TGTGCCAGCAGCCCGGAAGGGACAGGGCCCGGGGAGCTGTTTTTT. The chain combines TRBV5-4 with TRBJ2-2; 9 nucleotides match TRBD1. Losses at the gene ends were 4 bases for V and 6 bases for J; bases not matched to a gene: 7. Germline V CDR1 and CDR2: SGHNT, YYREEE (reference sequence). The CDR3 length is 15 residues.

The chain is built from TRBV5-6 and TRBJ1-3; TRBD1 might be the D (6 bases). This CDR3 spans 16 amino acids. V gave up 0 bases and J gave up 0 bases, with 10 bases separating them. The germline V gene has CDR1 SGHDT and CDR2 YYEEEE. CDR3 protein: CASSLASDSSGNTIYF. DNA for the CDR3: TGTGCCAGCAGCTTGGCCTCGGACAGCTCTGGAAACACCATATATTTT.

The chain employs TRBV7-2 and TRBJ2-7; TRBD2 aligns across 10 bases. After removal of 5 bases from V and 3 bases from J, the junction contained 1 base not matched to a gene. The germline CDR1 and CDR2 sequences are SGHTA and FQGNSA. This CDR3 comprises 13 residues. The CDR3 here is CASSQRGGYEQYF. The CDR3 nucleotides are TGTGCCAGCAGCCAGCGGGGGGGCTACGAGCAGTACTTC.

The V call is TRBV29-1, the J call TRBJ1-4, with TRBD1 identical over 11 bases. Germline V gene sequence: CDR1 SQVTM, CDR2 ANQGSEA. The CDR3 consists of 17 residues. J gave up 7 bases and V 2 bases, and 12 bases lay outside the gene matches. The CDR3 DNA sequence: TGCAGCGTTGAACGGCCCGGGACAGGGGGGTCAGGTGAAAAACTGTTTTTT. This encodes CSVERPGTGGSGEKLFF.

The rearrangement joins TRBV6-1 to TRBJ2-7; TRBD1 matches 9 bases. After removal of 4 bases from V and 4 bases from J, the junction contained 2 bases not matched to a gene. The CDR3 runs to 13 residues. Germline CDR1 and CDR2: MNHNS and SASEGT. CDR3 in DNA: TGTGCCAGCAGTGGGACAGGGGAATACGAGCAGTACTTC. This codes for CASSGTGEYEQYF.

On this clone itself: This sample also contains other DNA sequences that code for the same CDR3. This chain uses TRBV9 with TRBJ1-2; D is unresolved. CDR1 and CDR2 from the germline V gene are SGDLS and YYNGEE. This CDR3 is built from 13 residues. Between the trimmed V and J ends, which lost 1 base and 5 bases, there was a span of 9 bases. The CDR3 protein is CASSVTGSYGYTF. CDR3 nucleotides: TGTGCCAGCAGCGTAACCGGGTCTTATGGCTACACCTTC.

This clone was counted a few times. This rearrangement joins TRBV15 to TRBJ1-2; weak D call: TRBD1 (5 bases). CDR3 length: 15 amino acids. CDR1 is LNHNV and CDR2 is YYDKDF in the germline V gene (reference sequence). Trimming pared 5 bases from V and 8 bases from J, leaving 21 bases between. In nucleotides, the CDR3 is TGTGCCACCAGCTCCCGAAACCAGGGTGTGGGGGGCTACACCTTC. Translated, it gives CATSSRNQGVGGYTF.

V usage is TRBV6-5 and J usage is TRBJ1-2; D remains ambiguous. The germline V and J ends were trimmed by 7 bases and 8 bases, with 14 bases remaining between them. The CDR3 sequence is 12 residues long. Germline V lookup: CDR1 MNHEY, CDR2 SVGAGI. The CDR3 region has the DNA TGTGCCAGCAATCCGGGAGTGGGGGGCTACACCTTC. It specifies CASNPGVGGYTF.

J is TRBJ1-3 and V is TRBV15; the D gene is possibly TRBD1 (5 bases). The V and J ends lost 0 bases and 4 bases respectively, with 13 bases between them. This CDR3 contains 16 residues. Germline lookup yields CDR1 LNHNV and CDR2 YYDKDF (reference sequence). The CDR3 nucleotides are TGTGCCACCAGCAGAGATCTGGGGCACTACGGAAACACCATATATTTT. Protein product: CATSRDLGHYGNTIYF.

The chain is built from TRBV6-5 and TRBJ2-7; TRBD2 aligns across 8 bases. The CDR3 is 15 amino acids. The germline V gene has CDR1 MNHEY and CDR2 SVGAGI. After removal of 4 bases from V and 2 bases from J, the junction contained 7 bases not matched to a gene. The CDR3 region has the DNA TGTGCCAGCAGTTTAGATAGCGGGGCTACCTACGAGCAGTACTTC. Residues: CASSLDSGATYEQYF.

The V and J genes are TRBV5-1 and TRBJ1-1; a possible D gene is TRBD1 (5 bases). V was cut by 2 bases and J by 0 bases, with 11 bases left in between. CDR3 size: 15 residues. Germline loops: CDR1 SGHRS, CDR2 YFSETQ. The CDR3 sequence: CASSFLGRLNTEAFF. The CDR3 DNA is TGCGCCAGCAGCTTCTTGGGGCGGTTGAACACTGAAGCTTTCTTT. The full variable domain, completed using reference TRBV5-1 and TRBJ1-1, is KAGVTQTPRYLIKTRGQQVTLSCSPISGHRSVSWYQQTPGQGLQFLFEYFSETQRNKGNFPGRFSGRQFSNSRSEMNVSTLELGDSALYLCASSFLGRLNTEAFFGQGTRLTVV.

Concerning this clone itself: Germline and junction disagree at one end, which may indicate a read error. The CDR3 bases are TGTGCCAGCTCACCGGGGGACAGGGCGGGGAACTTC. Amino acid sequence: CASSPGDRAGNF. The chain links TRBV18 to TRBJ2-7; 9 bases align to TRBD1. This CDR3 has 12 residues. Germline V gives CDR1 KGHSH, CDR2 LQKENI. Full variable domain (missing parts from reference TRBV18 and TRBJ2-7): NAGVMQNPRHLVRRRGQEARLRCSPMKGHSHVYWYRQLPEEGLKFMVYLQKENIIDESGMPKERFSAEFPKEGPSILRIQQVVRGDSAAYFCASSPGDRAGNFGPGTRLTVT.

This clone was observed a single time. The chain has TRBV4-1 and TRBJ2-7; TRBD1 aligns across 10 bases. V was pared by 0 bases and J by 2 bases, with 4 bases of the junction left unmatched. The CDR3 runs 16 residues. The germline gives CDR1 MGHRA, CDR2 YSYEKL. The CDR3 protein is CASSQDPGQGTYEQYF. In DNA, the CDR3 is TGCGCCAGCAGCCAAGATCCGGGACAGGGGACCTACGAGCAGTACTTC.

The chain employs TRBV19 and TRBJ2-5; TRBD2 matches 9 bases. Germline loops: CDR1 LNHDA, CDR2 SQIVND (reference sequence). Losses at the gene ends were 9 bases for V and 10 bases for J; bases not matched to a gene: 12. The CDR3 is 13 amino acids. In DNA, the CDR3 is TGTGCCAGCTCGGAGGTTGTGACTAGCGGCCAGTACTTC. Its translation: CASSEVVTSGQYF.

The chain uses TRBV27 and TRBJ2-1; possibly TRBD1 for D (6 bases). Trimming left V 4 bases short and J 0 bases short, with 16 bases between. CDR1 is MNHEY and CDR2 is SMNVEV in the germline V gene (reference sequence). This CDR3 region has 17 residues. The DNA of the CDR3 is TGTGCCAGCAGTTCATACGACAGGTTCTACTCCTACAATGAGCAGTTCTTC. The encoded protein is CASSSYDRFYSYNEQFF.

This chain connects TRBV7-6 to TRBJ1-2; a weak D match, TRBD1 (5 bases). V lost 5 bases and J lost 1, with 11 bases in between. The germline CDR1 and CDR2 sequences are SGHVS and FNYEAQ. This CDR3 comprises 14 residues. CDR3 sequence: CASSAGPSNYGYTF. CDR3 coding DNA: TGTGCCAGCAGCGCGGGACCGAGTAACTATGGCTACACCTTC.

This chain connects TRBV6-1 to TRBJ1-5; maybe TRBD1 (6 bases). Between the trimmed V and J ends, which lost 1 base and 7 bases, there was a span of 11 bases. The CDR3 is 14 residues long. Looked up from germline, CDR1 is MNHNS and CDR2 is SASEGT. The CDR3 protein is CASSEVAGVQPQHF. The CDR3 coding sequence is TGTGCCAGCAGTGAAGTAGCAGGGGTACAGCCCCAGCATTTT.

The chain joins TRBV7-2 to TRBJ1-3; D perhaps matches TRBD1 (5 bases). The V end was cut by 1 base, the J end by 3 bases, with 13 bases between. CDR1 and CDR2 from the germline V gene are SGHTA and FQGNSA. The CDR3 sequence is 16 residues long. This CDR3 reads CASSLDGRQGGNTIYF. The CDR3 nucleotides are TGTGCCAGCAGCTTAGATGGTCGGCAGGGTGGAAACACCATATATTTT.

This clone occurred once. V usage is TRBV12-5 and J usage is TRBJ1-2, with D possibly matching TRBD1 (5 bases). Trimming cost V 1 base and J 7 bases, with 13 bases left between them. The length of the CDR3 is 14 residues. Per the germline V gene, CDR1 is LGHNT and CDR2 is FRNRAP. The CDR3 DNA reads TGTGCTAGTGGTTTGGGACCGCCCCAGGGTGGCTACACCTTC. Its translation is CASGLGPPQGGYTF.

The V gene is TRBV7-3, the J gene TRBJ1-3; 7 nucleotides agree with TRBD1. The germline CDR1 and CDR2 sequences are SGHTA and FQGTGA. This CDR3 contains 14 residues. The V gene end was trimmed by 5 bases and the J gene end by 6 bases; junction bases not matched to a gene: 7. For the CDR3, the DNA is TGTGCCAGCAGCCCCTCCGGGACAGCAAACACCATATATTTT. Protein sequence: CASSPSGTANTIYF.

The chain carries TRBV29-1 and TRBJ2-3; 9 bases align to TRBD2. This CDR3 region has 16 residues. The junction had 13 bases not matched to a gene; V was cut back by 6 bases and J by 3 bases. The germline V gene has CDR1 SQVTM and CDR2 ANQGSEA. This chain's CDR3 is CSVPRRLAGLTDTQYF. The CDR3 DNA is TGCAGCGTCCCTAGACGGCTAGCGGGATTGACAGATACGCAGTATTTT.

The gene calls are TRBV19 and TRBJ2-1; perhaps TRBD1 as D (6 bases). CDR3 length equals 15 residues. The germline V gene has CDR1 LNHDA and CDR2 SQIVND (reference sequence). V lost 7 bases and J 2 bases, leaving 15 bases between the germline ends. CDR3 protein: CASIAAGAPYNEQFF. The CDR3 nucleotides read TGTGCCAGTATCGCCGCAGGGGCTCCCTACAATGAGCAGTTCTTC. The full variable domain, its missing parts supplied by reference TRBV19 and TRBJ2-1, is DGGITQSPKYLFRKEGQNVTLSCEQNLNHDAMYWYRQDPGQGLRLIYYSQIVNDFQKGDIAEGYSVSREKKESFPLTVTSAQKNPTAFYLCASIAAGAPYNEQFFGPGTRLTVL.

This chain connects TRBV2 to TRBJ2-1; D uncertain. Per the germline V gene, CDR1 is SNHLY and CDR2 is FYNNEI. Trimming stripped 3 bases from V and 12 bases from J, with 6 bases between. The CDR3 is 10 amino acids. In nucleotides, the CDR3 is TGTGCCAGCAGTGACTCTCGGCAGTTCTTC. Its protein product is CASSDSRQFF. The full variable domain, in which reference TRBV2 and TRBJ2-1 provide the parts outside the CDR3, is EPEVTQTPSHQVTQMGQEVILRCVPISNHLYFYWYRQILGQKVEFLVSFYNNEISEKSEIFDDQFSVERPDGSNFTLKIRSTKLEDSAMYFCASSDSRQFFGPGTRLTVL.

V is TRBV11-3 and J is TRBJ2-3; D not certain. Germline values: CDR1 SGHNT, CDR2 YENEEA. The CDR3 length is 15 residues. V lost 0 bases to trimming and J lost 1 base, with 8 bases between them. CDR3 loop: CASSLDSQGTDTQYF. CDR3 DNA: TGTGCCAGCAGCTTAGACTCCCAGGGCACAGATACGCAGTATTTT.